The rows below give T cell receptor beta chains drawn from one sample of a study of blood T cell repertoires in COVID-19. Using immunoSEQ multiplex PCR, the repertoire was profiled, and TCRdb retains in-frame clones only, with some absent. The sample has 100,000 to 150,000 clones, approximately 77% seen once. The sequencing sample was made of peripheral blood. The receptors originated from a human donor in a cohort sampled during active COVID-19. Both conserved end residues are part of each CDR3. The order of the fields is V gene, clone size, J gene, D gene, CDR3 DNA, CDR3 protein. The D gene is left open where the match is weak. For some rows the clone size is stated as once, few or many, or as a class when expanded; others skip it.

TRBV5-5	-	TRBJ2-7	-	TGTGCCAGCAGCTTCGAGGGTTCCCCCTACGAGCAGTACTTC	CASSFEGSPYEQYF
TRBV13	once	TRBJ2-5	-	TGTGCCAGCAGCCCCTTTCAAGAGACCCAGTACTTC	CASSPFQETQYF
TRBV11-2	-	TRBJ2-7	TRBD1	TGTGCCAGCAGCCCCCGACAGGGGACCTACGAGCAGTACTTC	CASSPRQGTYEQYF
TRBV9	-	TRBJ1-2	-	TGTGCCAGCAGCGGCTACCCGGACAGCCGGCACTATGGCTACACCTTC	CASSGYPDSRHYGYTF
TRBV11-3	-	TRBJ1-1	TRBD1	TGTGCCAGCAGCGTATCCCCGGGACAGATCCTAACTTTGAACACTGAAGCTTTCTTT	CASSVSPGQILTLNTEAFF
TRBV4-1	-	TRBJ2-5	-	TGCGCCAGCAGCCAAGACGCGGTCGCACAAGAGACCCAGTACTTC	CASSQDAVAQETQYF
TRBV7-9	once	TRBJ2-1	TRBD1	TGTGCCAGCAGCTCCCGACAGGGTCCGACCTACAATGAGCAGTTCTTC	CASSSRQGPTYNEQFF
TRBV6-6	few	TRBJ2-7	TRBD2	TGTGCCAGCAGTTCCCGACTAGCCCGCTACGAGCAGTACTTC	CASSSRLARYEQYF
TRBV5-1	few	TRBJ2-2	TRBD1	TGCGCCAGCAGCTTCAGTGGGACAGGGGTGACGAACACCGGGGAGCTGTTTTTT	CASSFSGTGVTNTGELFF
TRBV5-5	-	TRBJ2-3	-	TGTGCCAGCAGCTTGAATTCCGGAGATACGCAGTATTTT	CASSLNSGDTQYF
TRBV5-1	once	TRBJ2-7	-	TGCGCCAGCAGCTTGTCGGCGGGAACTTACGAGCAGTACTTC	CASSLSAGTYEQYF
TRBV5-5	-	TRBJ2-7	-	TGTGCCAGCAGCATCGCAGGGGCCTCCTACGAGCAGTACTTC	CASSIAGASYEQYF
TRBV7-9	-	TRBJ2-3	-	TGTGCCAGCAGCAAAGTAGCGGATACGCAGTATTTT	CASSKVADTQYF
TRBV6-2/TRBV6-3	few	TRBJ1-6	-	TGTGCCAGCAGCCGAGGAGGGAGGGGCAATTCACCCCTCCACTTT	CASSRGGRGNSPLHF
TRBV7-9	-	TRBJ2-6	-	TGTGCCAGCAGCGGAGGGGACGTTATGTCTAACGTCCTGACTTTC	CASSGGDVMSNVLTF
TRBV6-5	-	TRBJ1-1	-	TGTGCCAGCAGTTACTCGAACAGGGACACTGAAGCTTTCTTT	CASSYSNRDTEAFF
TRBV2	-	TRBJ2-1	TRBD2	TGTGCCAGCAGTGAGGGGACTAGCAATGAGCAGTTCTTC	CASSEGTSNEQFF
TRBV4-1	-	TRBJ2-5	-	TGCGCCAGCAGCCTATCTACCCCAGAGACCCAGTACTTC	CASSLSTPETQYF
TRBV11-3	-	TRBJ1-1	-	TGTGCCAGCAGCTTAGCCAGGGAAGCTTTCTTT	CASSLAREAFF
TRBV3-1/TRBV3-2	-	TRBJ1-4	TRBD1	TGTGCCAGCGCCGGGACAGACGAAAAACTGTTTTTT	CASAGTDEKLFF
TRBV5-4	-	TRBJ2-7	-	TGTGCCAGCAGACCTGGGGCCTCCTACGAGCAGTACTTC	CASRPGASYEQYF
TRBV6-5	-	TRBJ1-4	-	TGTGCCAGCAGAGTCGGGCGGGGCTGGAATGAAAAACTGTTTTTT	CASRVGRGWNEKLFF
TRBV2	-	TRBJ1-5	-	TGTGCCAGCAGGGCCGGGACACCCAATCAGCCCCAGCATTTT	CASRAGTPNQPQHF
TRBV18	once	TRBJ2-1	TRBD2	TGTGCCAGCTCACCACTTGAACCGGGACTAATGTTTGCCGTAGGAGACAATGAGCAGTTCTTC	CASSPLEPGLMFAVGDNEQFF
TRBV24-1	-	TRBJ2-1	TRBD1	TGTGCCACCAGTCGGACAGGGGGGGTGGACAATGAGCAGTTCTTC	CATSRTGGVDNEQFF
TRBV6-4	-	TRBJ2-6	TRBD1	TGTGCCAGCAGTGACCCTACGACAGGGATTGTTGTCTCTGGGGCCAACGTCCTGACTTTC	CASSDPTTGIVVSGANVLTF
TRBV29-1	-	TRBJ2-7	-	TGCAGCGGGATCGGGGGCTACGAGCAGTACTTC	CSGIGGYEQYF
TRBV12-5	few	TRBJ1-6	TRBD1	TGTGCTAGTGGGTCGGACAGGGGGTACAATTCACCCCTCCACTTT	CASGSDRGYNSPLHF
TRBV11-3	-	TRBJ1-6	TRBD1	TGTGCCAGCAGCTCATACCCCGGGACAGCTAATTCACCCCTCCACTTT	CASSSYPGTANSPLHF
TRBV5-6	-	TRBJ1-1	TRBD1	TGTGCCAGCAGCCGTAGGACAGGGACGAACACTGAAGCTTTCTTT	CASSRRTGTNTEAFF
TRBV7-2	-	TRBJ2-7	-	TGTGCCAGCAGCGCGGGCCAGCTCGAGCTGCACGAGCAGTACTTC	CASSAGQLELHEQYF
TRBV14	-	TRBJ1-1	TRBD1	TGTGCCAGCAGCTTTACAGGGGGCCCTGAAGCTTTCTTT	CASSFTGGPEAFF
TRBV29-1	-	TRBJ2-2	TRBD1	TGCAGCGTATTGACGGGACAGGGAAACACCGGGGAGCTGTTTTTT	CSVLTGQGNTGELFF